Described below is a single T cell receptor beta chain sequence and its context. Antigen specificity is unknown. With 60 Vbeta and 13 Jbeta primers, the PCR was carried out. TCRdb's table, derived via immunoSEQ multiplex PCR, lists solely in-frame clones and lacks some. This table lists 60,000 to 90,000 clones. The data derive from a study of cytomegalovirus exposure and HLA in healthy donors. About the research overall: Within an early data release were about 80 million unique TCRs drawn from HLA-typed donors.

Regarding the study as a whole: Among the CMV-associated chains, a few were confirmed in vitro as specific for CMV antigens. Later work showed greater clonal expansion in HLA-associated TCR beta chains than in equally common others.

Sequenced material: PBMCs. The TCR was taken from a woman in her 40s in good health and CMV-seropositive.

The CDR3 sequence: CASSSMDTEDGYTF. The CDR3 region has the DNA TGTGCCAGCAGTTCGATGGACACTGAGGATGGCTACACCTTC. The V gene is TRBV6-5, the J gene TRBJ1-2, with D possibly matching TRBD1 (5 bases). Trimming took off 4 bases at V and 6 bases at J, with 15 bases between the two ends. The CDR3 runs to 14 residues. Germline loops: CDR1 MNHEY, CDR2 SVGAGI.